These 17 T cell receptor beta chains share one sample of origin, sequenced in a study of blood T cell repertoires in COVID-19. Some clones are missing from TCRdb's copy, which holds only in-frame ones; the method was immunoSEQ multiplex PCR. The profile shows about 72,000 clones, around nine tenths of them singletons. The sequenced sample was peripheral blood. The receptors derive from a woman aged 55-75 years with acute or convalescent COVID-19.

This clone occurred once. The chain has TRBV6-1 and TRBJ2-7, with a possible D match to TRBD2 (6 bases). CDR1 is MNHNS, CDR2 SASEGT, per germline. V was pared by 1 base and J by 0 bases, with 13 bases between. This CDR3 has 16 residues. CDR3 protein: CASSEGVGRPSYEQYF. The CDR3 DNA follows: TGTGCCAGCAGTGAAGGGGTGGGGAGGCCCTCCTACGAGCAGTACTTC.

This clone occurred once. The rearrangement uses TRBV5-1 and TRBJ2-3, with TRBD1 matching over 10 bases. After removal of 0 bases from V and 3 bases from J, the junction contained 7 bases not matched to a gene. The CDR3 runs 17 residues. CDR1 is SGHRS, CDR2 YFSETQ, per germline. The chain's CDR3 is CASSLAMGQGITDTQYF. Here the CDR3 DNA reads TGCGCCAGCAGCTTGGCCATGGGACAGGGGATAACAGATACGCAGTATTTT. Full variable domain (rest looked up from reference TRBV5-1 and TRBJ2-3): KAGVTQTPRYLIKTRGQQVTLSCSPISGHRSVSWYQQTPGQGLQFLFEYFSETQRNKGNFPGRFSGRQFSNSRSEMNVSTLELGDSALYLCASSLAMGQGITDTQYFGPGTRLTVL.

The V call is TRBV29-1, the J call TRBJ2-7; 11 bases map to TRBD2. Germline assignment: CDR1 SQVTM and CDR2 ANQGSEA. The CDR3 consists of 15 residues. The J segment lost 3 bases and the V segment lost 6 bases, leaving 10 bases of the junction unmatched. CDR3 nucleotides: TGCAGCGTCCAGGATCGAACTAGCGGGGGCTACGAGCAGTACTTC. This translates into CSVQDRTSGGYEQYF.

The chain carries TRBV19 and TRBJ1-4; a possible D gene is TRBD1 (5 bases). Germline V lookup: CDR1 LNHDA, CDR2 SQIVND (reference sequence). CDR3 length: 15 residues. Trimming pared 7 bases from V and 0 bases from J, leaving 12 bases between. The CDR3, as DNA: TGTGCCAGTAAGGGGACTCATGCAACTAATGAAAAACTGTTTTTT. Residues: CASKGTHATNEKLFF. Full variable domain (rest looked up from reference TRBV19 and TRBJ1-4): DGGITQSPKYLFRKEGQNVTLSCEQNLNHDAMYWYRQDPGQGLRLIYYSQIVNDFQKGDIAEGYSVSREKKESFPLTVTSAQKNPTAFYLCASKGTHATNEKLFFGSGTQLSVL.

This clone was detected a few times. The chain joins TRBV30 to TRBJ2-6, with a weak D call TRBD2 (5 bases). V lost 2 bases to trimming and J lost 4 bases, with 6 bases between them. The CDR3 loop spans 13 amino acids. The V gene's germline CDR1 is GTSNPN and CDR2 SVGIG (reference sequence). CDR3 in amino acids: CAWSPGGANVLTF. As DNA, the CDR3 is TGTGCCTGGAGTCCGGGGGGGGCCAACGTCCTGACTTTC.

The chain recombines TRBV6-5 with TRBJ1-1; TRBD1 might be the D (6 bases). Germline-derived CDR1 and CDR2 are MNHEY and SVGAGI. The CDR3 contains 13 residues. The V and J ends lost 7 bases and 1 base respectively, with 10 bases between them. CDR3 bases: TGTGCCAGCACCTCGACAGGGAACACTGAAGCTTTCTTT. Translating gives CASTSTGNTEAFF.

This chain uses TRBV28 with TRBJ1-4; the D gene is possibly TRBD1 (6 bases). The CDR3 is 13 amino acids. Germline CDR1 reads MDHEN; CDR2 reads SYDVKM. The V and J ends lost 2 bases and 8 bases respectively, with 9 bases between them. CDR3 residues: CASSLGQSEKLFF. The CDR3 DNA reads TGTGCCAGCAGTTTAGGACAGTCCGAAAAACTGTTTTTT.

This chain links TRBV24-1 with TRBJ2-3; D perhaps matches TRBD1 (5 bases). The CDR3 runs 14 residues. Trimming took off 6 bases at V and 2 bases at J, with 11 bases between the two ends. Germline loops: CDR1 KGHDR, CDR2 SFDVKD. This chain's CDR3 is CATSLGHYTDTQYF. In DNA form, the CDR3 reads TGTGCCACCAGTCTCGGACATTACACAGATACGCAGTATTTT.

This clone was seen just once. CDR3 coding DNA: TGCGCCAGCAGCTTGGAGGATCGGGGAGTATCTAATTCACCCCTCCACTTT. This sequence encodes CASSLEDRGVSNSPLHF. The V call is TRBV5-1, the J call TRBJ1-6; D is uncertain. This CDR3 region has 17 residues. Trimming removed 0 bases at V and 6 bases at J, with 16 bases between. Germline lookup yields CDR1 SGHRS and CDR2 YFSETQ.

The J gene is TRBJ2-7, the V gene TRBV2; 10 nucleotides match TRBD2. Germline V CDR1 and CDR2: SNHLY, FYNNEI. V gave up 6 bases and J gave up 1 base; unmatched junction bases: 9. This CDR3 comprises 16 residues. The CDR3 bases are TGTGCCAGCAGCGCGCCAACTAGCGGGACATCCTACGAGCAGTACTTC. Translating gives CASSAPTSGTSYEQYF. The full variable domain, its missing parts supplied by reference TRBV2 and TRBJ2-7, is EPEVTQTPSHQVTQMGQEVILRCVPISNHLYFYWYRQILGQKVEFLVSFYNNEISEKSEIFDDQFSVERPDGSNFTLKIRSTKLEDSAMYFCASSAPTSGTSYEQYFGPGTRLTVT.

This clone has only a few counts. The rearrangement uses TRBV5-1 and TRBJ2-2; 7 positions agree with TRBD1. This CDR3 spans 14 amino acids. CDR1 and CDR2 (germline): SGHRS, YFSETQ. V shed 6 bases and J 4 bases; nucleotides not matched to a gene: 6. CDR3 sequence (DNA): TGCGCCAGCACCGAAGACAGGGTCACCGGGGAGCTGTTTTTT. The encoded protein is CASTEDRVTGELFF. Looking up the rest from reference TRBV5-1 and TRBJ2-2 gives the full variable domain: KAGVTQTPRYLIKTRGQQVTLSCSPISGHRSVSWYQQTPGQGLQFLFEYFSETQRNKGNFPGRFSGRQFSNSRSEMNVSTLELGDSALYLCASTEDRVTGELFFGEGSRLTVL.

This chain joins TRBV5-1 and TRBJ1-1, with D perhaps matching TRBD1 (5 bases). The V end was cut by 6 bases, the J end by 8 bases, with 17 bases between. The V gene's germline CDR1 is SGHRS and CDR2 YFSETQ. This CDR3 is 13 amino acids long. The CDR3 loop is CASNSAGSKEAFF. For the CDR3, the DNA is TGCGCCAGCAATAGTGCAGGGTCCAAAGAAGCTTTCTTT. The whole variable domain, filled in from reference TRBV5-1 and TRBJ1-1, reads KAGVTQTPRYLIKTRGQQVTLSCSPISGHRSVSWYQQTPGQGLQFLFEYFSETQRNKGNFPGRFSGRQFSNSRSEMNVSTLELGDSALYLCASNSAGSKEAFFGQGTRLTVV.

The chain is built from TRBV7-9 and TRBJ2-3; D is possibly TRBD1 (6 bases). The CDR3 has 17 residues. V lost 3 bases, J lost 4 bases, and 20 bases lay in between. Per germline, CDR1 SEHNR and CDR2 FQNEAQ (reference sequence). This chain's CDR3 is CASSFGGGLSVADTQYF. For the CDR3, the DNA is TGTGCCAGCAGCTTTGGTGGGGGCCTAAGTGTCGCAGATACGCAGTATTTT. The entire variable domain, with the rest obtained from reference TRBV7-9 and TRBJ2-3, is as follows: DTGVSQNPRHKITKRGQNVTFRCDPISEHNRLYWYRQTLGQGPEFLTYFQNEAQLEKSRLLSDRFSAERPKGSFSTLEIQRTEQGDSAMYLCASSFGGGLSVADTQYFGPGTRLTVL.

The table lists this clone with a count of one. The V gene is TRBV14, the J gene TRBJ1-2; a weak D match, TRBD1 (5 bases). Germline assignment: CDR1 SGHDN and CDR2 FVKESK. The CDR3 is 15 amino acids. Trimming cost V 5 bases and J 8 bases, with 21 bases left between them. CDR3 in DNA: TGTGCCAGCAGCTCCTACAGGACCACTATGAAGGGCTACACCTTC. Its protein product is CASSSYRTTMKGYTF. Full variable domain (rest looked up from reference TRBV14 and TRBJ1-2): EAGVTQFPSHSVIEKGQTVTLRCDPISGHDNLYWYRRVMGKEIKFLLHFVKESKQDESGMPNNRFLAERTGGTYSTLKVQPAELEDSGVYFCASSSYRTTMKGYTFGSGTRLTVV.

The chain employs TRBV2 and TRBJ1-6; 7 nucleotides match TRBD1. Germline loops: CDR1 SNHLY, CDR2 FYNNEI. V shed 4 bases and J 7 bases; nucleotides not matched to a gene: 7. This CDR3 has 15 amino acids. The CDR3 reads CASSGTGTANSPLHF. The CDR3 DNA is TGTGCCAGCAGTGGAACGGGGACAGCCAATTCACCCCTCCACTTT.

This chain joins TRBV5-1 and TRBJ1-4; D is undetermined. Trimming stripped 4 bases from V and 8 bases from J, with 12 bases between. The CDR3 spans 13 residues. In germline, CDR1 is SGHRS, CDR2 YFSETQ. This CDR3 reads CASSPPGREKLFF. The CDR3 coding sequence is TGCGCCAGCAGCCCTCCGGGGAGGGAAAAACTGTTTTTT.

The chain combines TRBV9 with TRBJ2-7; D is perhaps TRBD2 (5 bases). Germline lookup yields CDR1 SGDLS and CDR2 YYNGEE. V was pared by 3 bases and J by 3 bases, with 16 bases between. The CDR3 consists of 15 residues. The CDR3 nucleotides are TGTGCCAGCAGCGCTCGACCGGGGAACGACTACGAGCAGTACTTC. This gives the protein CASSARPGNDYEQYF. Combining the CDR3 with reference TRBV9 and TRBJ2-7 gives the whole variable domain DSGVTQTPKHLITATGQRVTLRCSPRSGDLSVYWYQQSLDQGLQFLIQYYNGEERAKGNILERFSAQQFPDLHSELNLSSLELGDSALYFCASSARPGNDYEQYFGPGTRLTVT.